Following are 8 T cell receptor beta chains from one sample sequenced in a study of CD8+ T cells in alopecia areata. RNA extraction and reverse transcription yielded cDNA as sequencing template. Using immunoSEQ multiplex PCR, the repertoire was profiled, and TCRdb retains in-frame clones only, with some absent. The sample lists 140,000 to 150,000 clones, about half occurring once. The specimen was CD4+ T cells sorted from blood, collected at week 0. The receptors were sampled from a human donor with alopecia areata.

The rearrangement uses TRBV11-1 and TRBJ2-2; D not resolved. Germline V CDR1 and CDR2: SGHAT, FQDESV (reference sequence). The ends were cut back, 6 bases at V and 2 bases at J, with 10 bases in the middle. The CDR3 spans 14 residues. CDR3 in amino acids: CASSRDINTGELFF. CDR3 coding DNA: TGTGCCAGCAGTCGAGACATAAACACCGGGGAGCTGTTTTTT. Looking up the rest from reference TRBV11-1 and TRBJ2-2 gives the full variable domain: EAEVAQSPRYKITEKSQAVAFWCDPISGHATLYWYRQILGQGPELLVQFQDESVVDDSQLPKDRFSAERLKGVDSTLKIQPAELGDSAMYLCASSRDINTGELFFGEGSRLTVL.

This chain links TRBV20-1 with TRBJ2-7; D gene unclear. The CDR3 length is 11 residues. Germline values: CDR1 DFQATT, CDR2 SNEGSKA (reference sequence). V lost 6 bases, J lost 6 bases, and 12 bases lay in between. The CDR3 sequence is CSAAVEIEQYF. The CDR3 DNA is TGCAGTGCCGCCGTGGAGATCGAGCAGTACTTC.

The chain employs TRBV2 and TRBJ2-3; TRBD2 might be the D (6 bases). CDR1 is SNHLY, CDR2 FYNNEI, per germline. V was clipped by 3 bases and J by 0 bases, with 13 bases between them. The CDR3 covers 16 residues. In nucleotides, the CDR3 is TGTGCCAGCAGTGATGATAGCGGTTATAGCACAGATACGCAGTATTTT. It yields the protein CASSDDSGYSTDTQYF. Looking up the rest from reference TRBV2 and TRBJ2-3 gives the full variable domain: EPEVTQTPSHQVTQMGQEVILRCVPISNHLYFYWYRQILGQKVEFLVSFYNNEISEKSEIFDDQFSVERPDGSNFTLKIRSTKLEDSAMYFCASSDDSGYSTDTQYFGPGTRLTVL.

The chain has TRBV27 and TRBJ2-6; D is unclear. Germline V gene sequence: CDR1 MNHEY, CDR2 SMNVEV (reference sequence). The CDR3 is made up of 13 amino acids. Deletions cut 7 bases from V and 0 bases from J, with 4 bases between. The CDR3 DNA follows: TGTGCCAGCAACCTCTCTGGGGCCAACGTCCTGACTTTC. This translates into CASNLSGANVLTF.

CDR3 in amino acids: CASSSLTDTGELFF. The CDR3 DNA reads TGTGCCAGTAGTAGCCTCACTGACACCGGGGAGCTGTTTTTT. The chain recombines TRBV19 with TRBJ2-2; no clear D. The CDR3 contains 14 residues. V was clipped by 4 bases and J by 3 bases, with 9 bases between them. Germline V lookup: CDR1 LNHDA, CDR2 SQIVND (reference sequence).

Concerning this clone: Mismatch with germline at one junction end may stem from a read error. The chain couples TRBV7-7 to TRBJ2-2; the D gene is possibly TRBD1 (5 bases). The CDR3 sequence is 16 residues long. Germline V gives CDR1 SSHAT, CDR2 FNYEAQ (reference sequence). CDR3 sequence reads: CASSLVQVVGTGELFF. CDR3 DNA sequence: TGTGCTAGCAGCTTAGTACAGGTTGTTGGCACCGGGGAGCTGTTTTTT.

The chain recombines TRBV5-1 with TRBJ2-6; 8 bases are shared with TRBD1. Germline V gene lookup returns CDR1 SGHRS and CDR2 YFSETQ. V was clipped by 3 bases and J by 0 bases; unmatched bases: 5. The CDR3 is 17 residues long. CDR3: CASSSGQGISGANVLTF. CDR3 in DNA: TGCGCCAGCAGCTCCGGACAGGGAATCTCTGGGGCCAACGTCCTGACTTTC.

V is TRBV14 and J is TRBJ2-3; tentative D call: TRBD2 (6 bases). Germline CDR1 is SGHDN and CDR2 is FVKESK. The length of the CDR3 is 14 residues. Deletions cut 1 base from V and 4 bases from J, with 9 bases between. CDR3 nucleotide sequence: TGTGCCAGCAGCCAAGCGGGGAGGTCAGATACGCAGTATTTT. Translating gives CASSQAGRSDTQYF.